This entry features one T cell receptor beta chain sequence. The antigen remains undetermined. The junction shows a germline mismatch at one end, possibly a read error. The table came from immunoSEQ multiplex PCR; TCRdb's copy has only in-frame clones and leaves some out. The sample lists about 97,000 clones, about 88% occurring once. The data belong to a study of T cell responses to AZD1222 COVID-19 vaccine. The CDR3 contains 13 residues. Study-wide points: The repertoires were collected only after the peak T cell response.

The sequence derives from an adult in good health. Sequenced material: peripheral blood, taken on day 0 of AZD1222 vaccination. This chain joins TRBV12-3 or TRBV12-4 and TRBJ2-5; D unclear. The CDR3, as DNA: TGTGCCAACAGTTTAAGTGGTAGAGAGACCCAGTACTTC. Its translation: CANSLSGRETQYF.